Following are 18 T cell receptor beta chains from one sample sequenced in a study of human T cells and chemical hapten exposure. Time point indicated: patch test 3, about 24 weeks after DPC sensitization. The treatment is: therapeutic diphenylcyclopropenone sensitization with weekly scalp DPC. TCRdb re-analysed the RACE reads in MiXCR, keeping a single row per CDR3 protein. Among 150,000 to 200,000 distinct CDR3 sequences listed, around a quarter were seen once. Sample: whole blood, taken in connection with sensitization to the hapten diphenylcyclopropenone (DPC). These receptors were collected from a woman aged 18 to 35 with alopecia areata. Some clones in this sample may be carry-over from other donors' samples.

In nucleotides, the CDR3 is TGTGCCAGCAGCTTCTCCAGGGGGCGCAACGAAAAACTGTTTTTT. Its protein product is CASSFSRGRNEKLFF. This chain joins TRBV7-2 and TRBJ1-4; 8 positions agree with TRBD1. CDR3 length equals 15 residues. After removal of 3 bases from V and 8 bases from J, the junction contained 8 bases not matched to a gene. Germline loops: CDR1 SGHTA, CDR2 FQGNSA.

The CDR3 loop is CASSPFDRGPKDEKLFF. For the CDR3, the DNA is TGCGCCAGCAGCCCCTTCGACAGGGGGCCGAAGGATGAAAAACTGTTTTTT. The chain links TRBV4-1 to TRBJ1-4; 10 bases align to TRBD1. Germline CDR1 is MGHRA and CDR2 is YSYEKL. CDR3 size: 17 residues. V was clipped by 4 bases and J by 6 bases; unmatched bases: 11.

This clonotype was found a few times. V usage is TRBV7-6 and J usage is TRBJ1-1; unclear D gene. The CDR3 length is 15 residues. V lost 6 bases and J 1 base, leaving 15 bases between the germline ends. Germline values: CDR1 SGHVS, CDR2 FNYEAQ. DNA for the CDR3: TGTGCCAGCAGATCCTTCCCGGGAACGAACACTGAAGCTTTCTTT. Translated: CASRSFPGTNTEAFF.

Comment on this clonotype: Germline is not matched at one junction end, which may reflect a read error. This chain joins TRBV7-9 and TRBJ2-1, with TRBD1 identical over 7 bases. CDR3 length: 14 amino acids. Germline CDR1 reads SEHNR; CDR2 reads FQNEAQ (reference sequence). CDR3 in DNA: TGTGCCGGCAGCACCTTAGACAGGGAGTATGAGCAGTTCTTC. It codes for CAGSTLDREYEQFF.

This clonotype was counted between two and nine times. The chain is built from TRBV15 and TRBJ1-5, with D hard to call. Per germline, CDR1 LNHNV and CDR2 YYDKDF (reference sequence). V lost 3 bases and J 4 bases, leaving 13 bases between the germline ends. This CDR3 is 15 amino acids long. CDR3 loop: CATSRSRTVNQPQHF. The CDR3 nucleotides read TGTGCCACCAGCAGGTCTCGGACGGTTAATCAGCCCCAGCATTTT.

The J gene is TRBJ2-5, the V gene TRBV19; TRBD2 might be the D (5 bases). Germline loops: CDR1 LNHDA, CDR2 SQIVND (reference sequence). CDR3 length equals 14 residues. V was cut by 8 bases and J by 6 bases, with 19 bases left in between. The CDR3 sequence: CASRKSDRRQTQYF. The CDR3 DNA reads as TGTGCCAGTCGAAAGAGCGACCGGAGGCAGACCCAGTACTTC. Variable domain in full (rest from reference TRBV19 and TRBJ2-5): DGGITQSPKYLFRKEGQNVTLSCEQNLNHDAMYWYRQDPGQGLRLIYYSQIVNDFQKGDIAEGYSVSREKKESFPLTVTSAQKNPTAFYLCASRKSDRRQTQYFGPGTRLLVL.

This rearrangement joins TRBV7-2 to TRBJ2-2, with 9 bases that match TRBD2. This CDR3 spans 16 amino acids. Germline V lookup: CDR1 SGHTA, CDR2 FQGNSA. With V trimmed by 6 bases and J by 2 bases, 7 bases remained unmatched. This chain's CDR3 is CASSYLAGSNTGELFF. The CDR3 coding sequence is TGTGCCAGCAGTTACCTAGCGGGGTCAAACACCGGGGAGCTGTTTTTT. Filled out from reference TRBV7-2 and TRBJ2-2, the complete variable domain reads GAGVSQSPSNKVTEKGKDVELRCDPISGHTALYWYRQSLGQGLEFLIYFQGNSAPDKSGLPSDRFSAERTGGSVSTLTIQRTQQEDSAVYLCASSYLAGSNTGELFFGEGSRLTVL.

The chain links TRBV19 to TRBJ2-1; possibly TRBD2 for D (6 bases). Trimming took 1 base from V and 2 from J, leaving 15 bases between them. CDR1 LNHDA and CDR2 SQIVND come from the germline V gene (reference sequence). This CDR3 comprises 17 residues. CDR3 sequence: CASSIAASVIPYNEQFF. The CDR3 nucleotides read TGTGCCAGTAGTATAGCAGCTAGCGTAATTCCCTACAATGAGCAGTTCTTC.

This clonotype was counted between two and nine times. This chain links TRBV7-2 with TRBJ2-7, with 9 nucleotides matching TRBD2. V shed 0 bases and J 1 base; nucleotides not matched to a gene: 7. The CDR3 runs to 17 residues. Germline lookup yields CDR1 SGHTA and CDR2 FQGNSA. CDR3 protein: CASSLAVVAGASYEQYF. CDR3 coding DNA: TGTGCCAGCAGCTTAGCGGTTGTAGCGGGGGCTTCCTACGAGCAGTACTTC.

The chain couples TRBV7-3 to TRBJ2-4; 7 positions match TRBD2. Trimming took 5 bases from V and 1 from J; bases not matched to a gene: 5. The CDR3 loop spans 15 amino acids. Germline lookup yields CDR1 SGHTA and CDR2 FQGTGA. CDR3 bases: TGTGCCAGCAGCCGAAACGGGGGGGCCAAAAACATTCAGTACTTC. Protein product: CASSRNGGAKNIQYF.

The chain uses TRBV3-1 and TRBJ2-1, with 8 bases aligning to TRBD2. The CDR3 is 15 residues long. Germline values: CDR1 LGHDT, CDR2 YNNKEL (reference sequence). V lost 0 bases, J lost 6 bases, and 4 bases stayed unmatched. CDR3 bases: TGTGCCAGCAGCCAAGATGGGACTAGGGCCAATGAGCAGTTCTTC. It yields the protein CASSQDGTRANEQFF.

This clonotype was seen only a few times. This rearrangement joins TRBV27 to TRBJ1-1, with D tentatively TRBD1 (5 bases). Germline CDR1 reads MNHEY; CDR2 reads SMNVEV (reference sequence). CDR3 length: 13 amino acids. The V end was cut by 3 bases, the J end by 10 bases, with 15 bases between. Written as DNA, the CDR3 is TGTGCCAGCAGTTTGGTCGGGGGATTGGGAGCTTTCTTT. Translated: CASSLVGGLGAFF.

V gene TRBV10-2 combines with J gene TRBJ2-1; tentative D call: TRBD2 (5 bases). The CDR3 loop spans 15 amino acids. Trimming cost V 10 bases and J 4 bases, with 20 bases left between them. Germline CDR1 reads WSHSY; CDR2 reads SAAADI. CDR3 in amino acids: CATMRGLAIYNEQFF. The CDR3 DNA sequence: TGCGCCACCATGAGAGGGCTAGCTATATACAATGAGCAGTTCTTC.

The chain recombines TRBV6-6 with TRBJ1-4; D remains unclear. Germline-derived CDR1 and CDR2 are MNHNY and SVGAGI (reference sequence). The V end lost 6 bases, the J end lost 0 bases, and 14 bases lay between the germline ends. CDR3 size: 16 residues. The CDR3 loop reads CASRTAQDSTNEKLFF. For the CDR3, the DNA is TGTGCCAGCAGGACTGCCCAAGATTCAACTAATGAAAAACTGTTTTTT.

The chain joins TRBV24-1 to TRBJ2-3; TRBD2 aligns across 10 bases. CDR3 size: 16 residues. Germline V gene sequence: CDR1 KGHDR, CDR2 SFDVKD. Trimming cost V 9 bases and J 5 bases; bases outside gene matches: 13. The CDR3 bases are TGTGCCACCGGAGCCTCTAGCGGGGGCTTGGGAGATACGCAGTATTTT. Protein sequence: CATGASSGGLGDTQYF.

This clonotype has only a few counts. The V gene is TRBV29-1, the J gene TRBJ1-2, with D uncertain. Trimming removed 6 bases at V and 7 bases at J, with 15 bases between. CDR1 is SQVTM, CDR2 ANQGSEA, per germline. The CDR3 loop spans 12 amino acids. CDR3 region: CSVWRELRGYTF. In DNA form, the CDR3 reads TGCAGCGTGTGGAGGGAACTCCGTGGCTACACCTTC.

The J gene is TRBJ2-3, the V gene TRBV20-1, with 8 positions matching TRBD2. J lost 2 bases, V lost 0 bases, and 7 bases had no gene match. The CDR3 consists of 16 residues. Germline V gives CDR1 DFQATT, CDR2 SNEGSKA (reference sequence). CDR3 DNA: TGCAGTGCTAGAGACGGGACTAGGGCACCCACAGATACGCAGTATTTT. It specifies CSARDGTRAPTDTQYF.

This clonotype was observed a few times. The CDR3 region has the DNA TGCAGCGTTGTTGGGGGCGCCTCCTACGAGCAGTACTTC. Translated, it gives CSVVGGASYEQYF. The rearrangement joins TRBV29-1 to TRBJ2-7; D perhaps matches TRBD1 (6 bases). Per the germline V gene, CDR1 is SQVTM and CDR2 is ANQGSEA. V lost 4 bases, J lost 0 bases, and 10 bases lay in between. CDR3 length: 13 residues.